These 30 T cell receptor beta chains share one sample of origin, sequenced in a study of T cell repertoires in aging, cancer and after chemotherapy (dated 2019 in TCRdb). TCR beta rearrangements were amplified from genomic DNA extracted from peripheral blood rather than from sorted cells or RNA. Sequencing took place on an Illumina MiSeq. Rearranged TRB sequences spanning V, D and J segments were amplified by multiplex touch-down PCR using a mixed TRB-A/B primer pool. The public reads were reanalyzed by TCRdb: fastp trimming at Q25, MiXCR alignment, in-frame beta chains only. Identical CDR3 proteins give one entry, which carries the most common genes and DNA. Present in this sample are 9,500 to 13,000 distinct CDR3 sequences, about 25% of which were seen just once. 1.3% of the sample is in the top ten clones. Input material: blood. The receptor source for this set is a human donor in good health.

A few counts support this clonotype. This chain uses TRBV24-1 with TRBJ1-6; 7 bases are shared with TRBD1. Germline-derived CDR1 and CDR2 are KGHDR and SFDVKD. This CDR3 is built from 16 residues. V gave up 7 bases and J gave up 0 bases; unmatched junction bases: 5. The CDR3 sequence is CATRTGTLSYNSPLHF. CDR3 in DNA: TGTGCCACCAGGACAGGGACTCTCTCCTATAATTCACCCCTCCACTTT.

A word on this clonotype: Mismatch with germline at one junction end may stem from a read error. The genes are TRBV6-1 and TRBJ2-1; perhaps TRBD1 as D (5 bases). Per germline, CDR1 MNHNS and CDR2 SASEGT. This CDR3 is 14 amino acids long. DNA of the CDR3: TGTGCCAGCAGTGGTTTCTTTGCCGACAGTGAGCGGTTCTTC. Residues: CASSGFFADSERFF.

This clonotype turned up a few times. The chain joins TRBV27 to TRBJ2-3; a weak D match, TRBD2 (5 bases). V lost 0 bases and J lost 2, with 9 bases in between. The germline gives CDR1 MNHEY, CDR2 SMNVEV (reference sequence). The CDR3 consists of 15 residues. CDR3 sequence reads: CASSLSGRYTDTQYF. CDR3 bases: TGTGCCAGCAGTTTATCAGGGAGATACACAGATACGCAGTATTTT.

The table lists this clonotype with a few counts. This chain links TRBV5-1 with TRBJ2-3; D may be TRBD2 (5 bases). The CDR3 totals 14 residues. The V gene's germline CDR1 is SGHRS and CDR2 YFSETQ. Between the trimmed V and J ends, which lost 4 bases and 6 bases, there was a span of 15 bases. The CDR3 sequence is CASSPSGPRDTQYF. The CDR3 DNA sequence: TGCGCCAGCAGCCCAAGCGGACCCCGCGATACGCAGTATTTT.

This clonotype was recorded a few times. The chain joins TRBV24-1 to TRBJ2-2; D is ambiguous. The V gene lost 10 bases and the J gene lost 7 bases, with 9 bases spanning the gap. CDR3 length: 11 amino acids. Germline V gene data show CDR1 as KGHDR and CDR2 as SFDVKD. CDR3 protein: CATREGGELFF. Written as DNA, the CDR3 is TGTGCCACTAGGGAAGGCGGGGAGCTGTTTTTT.

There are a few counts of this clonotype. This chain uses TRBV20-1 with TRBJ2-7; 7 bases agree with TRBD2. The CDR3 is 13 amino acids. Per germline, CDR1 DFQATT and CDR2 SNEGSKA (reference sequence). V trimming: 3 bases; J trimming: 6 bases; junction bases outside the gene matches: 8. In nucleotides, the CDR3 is TGCAGTGCTAGGACTAGCATGCCGCTCGAGCAGTACTTC. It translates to CSARTSMPLEQYF.

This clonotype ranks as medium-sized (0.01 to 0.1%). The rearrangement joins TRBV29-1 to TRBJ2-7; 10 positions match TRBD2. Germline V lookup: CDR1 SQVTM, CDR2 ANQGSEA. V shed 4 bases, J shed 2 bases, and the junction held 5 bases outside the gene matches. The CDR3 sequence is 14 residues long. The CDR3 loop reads CSVAPAGGPYEQYF. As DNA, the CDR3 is TGCAGCGTTGCACCAGCGGGAGGGCCCTACGAGCAGTACTTC.

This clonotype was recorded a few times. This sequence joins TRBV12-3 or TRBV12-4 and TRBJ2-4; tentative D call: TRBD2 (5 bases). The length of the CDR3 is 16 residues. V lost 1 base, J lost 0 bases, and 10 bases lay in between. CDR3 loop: CASSLGGSLAKNIQYF. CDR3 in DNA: TGTGCCAGCAGTTTAGGTGGGAGCCTAGCCAAAAACATTCAGTACTTC.

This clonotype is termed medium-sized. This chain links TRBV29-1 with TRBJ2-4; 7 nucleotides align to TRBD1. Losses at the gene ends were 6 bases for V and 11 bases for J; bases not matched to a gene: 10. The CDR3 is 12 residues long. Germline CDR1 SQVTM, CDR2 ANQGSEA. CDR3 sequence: CSVQLQGPVQYF. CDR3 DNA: TGCAGCGTCCAATTACAGGGGCCCGTTCAGTACTTC.

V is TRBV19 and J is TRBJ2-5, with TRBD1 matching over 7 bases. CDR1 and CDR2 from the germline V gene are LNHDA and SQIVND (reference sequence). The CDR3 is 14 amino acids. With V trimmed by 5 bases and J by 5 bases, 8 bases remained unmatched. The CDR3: CASSSPTGLETQYF. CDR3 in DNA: TGTGCCAGTAGTTCCCCGACAGGGCTTGAGACCCAGTACTTC.

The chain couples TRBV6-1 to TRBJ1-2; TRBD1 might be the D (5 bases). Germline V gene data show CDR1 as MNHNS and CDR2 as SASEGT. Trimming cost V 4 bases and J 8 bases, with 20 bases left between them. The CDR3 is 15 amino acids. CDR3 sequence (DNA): TGTGCCAGCAGTGCCCCCAATGGGCAGGGAGGAGGCTACACCTTC. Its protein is CASSAPNGQGGGYTF.

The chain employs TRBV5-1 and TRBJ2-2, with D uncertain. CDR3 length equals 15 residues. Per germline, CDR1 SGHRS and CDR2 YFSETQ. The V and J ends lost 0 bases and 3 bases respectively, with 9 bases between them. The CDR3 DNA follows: TGCGCCAGCAGCTTGGATTTGCGAGACACCGGGGAGCTGTTTTTT. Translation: CASSLDLRDTGELFF.

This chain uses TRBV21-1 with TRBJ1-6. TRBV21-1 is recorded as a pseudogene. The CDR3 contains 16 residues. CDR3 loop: CASSKEGRSLESPLHF. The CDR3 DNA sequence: TGTGCCAGCAGCAAAGAAGGAAGGAGCCTGGAGTCACCCCTCCACTTT.

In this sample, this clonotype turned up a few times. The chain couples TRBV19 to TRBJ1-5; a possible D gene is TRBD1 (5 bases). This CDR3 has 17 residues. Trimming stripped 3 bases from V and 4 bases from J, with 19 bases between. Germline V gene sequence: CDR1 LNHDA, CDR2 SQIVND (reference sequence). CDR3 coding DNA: TGTGCCAGTAGTATCGACCCTCCCGGGGGAGGGAATCAGCCCCAGCATTTT. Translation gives CASSIDPPGGGNQPQHF. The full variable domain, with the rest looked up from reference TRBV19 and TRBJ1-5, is DGGITQSPKYLFRKEGQNVTLSCEQNLNHDAMYWYRQDPGQGLRLIYYSQIVNDFQKGDIAEGYSVSREKKESFPLTVTSAQKNPTAFYLCASSIDPPGGGNQPQHFGDGTRLSIL.

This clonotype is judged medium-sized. The DNA of the CDR3 is TGTGCCAGTAGCCTGGATAGGTCGGGCTACGAGCAGTACTTC. Translating gives CASSLDRSGYEQYF. V gene TRBV19 combines with J gene TRBJ2-7; D is unresolved. V dropped 6 bases and J dropped 3 bases, with 15 bases sitting between them. The germline CDR1 and CDR2 sequences are LNHDA and SQIVND (reference sequence). The CDR3 length is 14 residues.

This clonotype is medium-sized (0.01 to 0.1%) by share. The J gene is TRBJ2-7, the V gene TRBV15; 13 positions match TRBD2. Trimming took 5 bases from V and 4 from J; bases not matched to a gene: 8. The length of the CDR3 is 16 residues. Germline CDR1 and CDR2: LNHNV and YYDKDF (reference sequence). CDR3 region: CATSGSGTSGIYEQYF. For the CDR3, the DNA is TGTGCCACCAGCGGATCAGGGACTAGCGGGATTTACGAGCAGTACTTC.

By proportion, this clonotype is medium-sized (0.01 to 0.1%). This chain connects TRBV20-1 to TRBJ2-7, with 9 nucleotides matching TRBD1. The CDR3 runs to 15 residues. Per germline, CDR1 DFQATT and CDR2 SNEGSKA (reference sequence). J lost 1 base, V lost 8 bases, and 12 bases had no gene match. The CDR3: CSTDYGGQGSYEQYF. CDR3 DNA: TGCAGTACCGATTACGGGGGACAGGGTTCCTACGAGCAGTACTTC.

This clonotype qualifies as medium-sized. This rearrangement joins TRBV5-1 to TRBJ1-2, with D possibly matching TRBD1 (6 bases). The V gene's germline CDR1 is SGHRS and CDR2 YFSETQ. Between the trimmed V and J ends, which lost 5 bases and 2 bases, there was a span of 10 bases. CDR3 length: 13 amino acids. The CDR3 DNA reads TGCGCCAGCAGACCTACAGGGAACTATGGCTACACCTTC. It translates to CASRPTGNYGYTF.

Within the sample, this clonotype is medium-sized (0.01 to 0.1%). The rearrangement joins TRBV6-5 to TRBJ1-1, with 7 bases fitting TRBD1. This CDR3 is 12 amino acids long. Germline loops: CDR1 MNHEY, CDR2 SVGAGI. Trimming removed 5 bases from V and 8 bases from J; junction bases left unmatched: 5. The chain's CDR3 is CASSASTGEAFF. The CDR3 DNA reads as TGTGCCAGCAGTGCGTCGACAGGGGAAGCTTTCTTT.

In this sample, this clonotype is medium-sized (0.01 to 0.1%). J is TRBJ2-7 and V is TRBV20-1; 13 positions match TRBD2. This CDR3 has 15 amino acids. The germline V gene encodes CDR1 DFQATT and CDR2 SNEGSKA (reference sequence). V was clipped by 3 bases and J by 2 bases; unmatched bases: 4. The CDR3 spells CSASLGTSGTYEQYF. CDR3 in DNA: TGCAGTGCTAGCCTCGGGACTAGCGGGACCTACGAGCAGTACTTC.

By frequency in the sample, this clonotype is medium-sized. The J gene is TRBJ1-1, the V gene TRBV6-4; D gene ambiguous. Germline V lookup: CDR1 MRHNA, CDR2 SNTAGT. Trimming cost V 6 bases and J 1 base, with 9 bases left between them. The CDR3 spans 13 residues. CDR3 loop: CASSKSENTEAFF. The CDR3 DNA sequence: TGTGCCAGCAGCAAGTCAGAGAACACTGAAGCTTTCTTT.

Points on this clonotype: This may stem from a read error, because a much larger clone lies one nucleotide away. CDR3 residues: CASSPWCTPGNTIYF. The CDR3 nucleotides are TGTGCCAGCTCCCCTTGGTGTACCCCTGGAAACACCATATATTTT. The rearrangement uses TRBV6-1 and TRBJ1-3, with D unclear. V lost 8 bases and J 2 bases, leaving 16 bases between the germline ends. The CDR3 is 15 amino acids. Germline lookup yields CDR1 MNHNS and CDR2 SASEGT.

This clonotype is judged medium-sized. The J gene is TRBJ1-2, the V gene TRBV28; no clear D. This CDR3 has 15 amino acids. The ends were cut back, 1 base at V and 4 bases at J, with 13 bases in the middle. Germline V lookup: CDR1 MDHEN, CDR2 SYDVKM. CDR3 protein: CASSLLQTLFYGYTF. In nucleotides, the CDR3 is TGTGCCAGCAGTTTATTACAGACACTCTTCTATGGCTACACCTTC.

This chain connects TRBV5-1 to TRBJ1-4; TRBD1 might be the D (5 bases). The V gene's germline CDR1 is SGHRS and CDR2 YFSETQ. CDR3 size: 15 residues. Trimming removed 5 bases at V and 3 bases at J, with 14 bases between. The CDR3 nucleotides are TGCGCCAGCAGTAGCACCGGGACCTCTAATGAAAAACTGTTTTTT. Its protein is CASSSTGTSNEKLFF.

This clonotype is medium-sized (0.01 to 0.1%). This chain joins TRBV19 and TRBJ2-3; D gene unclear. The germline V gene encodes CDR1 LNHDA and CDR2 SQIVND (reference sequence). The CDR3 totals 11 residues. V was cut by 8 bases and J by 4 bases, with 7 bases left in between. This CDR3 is CASSISDTQYF. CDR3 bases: TGTGCCAGTTCGATCTCAGATACGCAGTATTTT.

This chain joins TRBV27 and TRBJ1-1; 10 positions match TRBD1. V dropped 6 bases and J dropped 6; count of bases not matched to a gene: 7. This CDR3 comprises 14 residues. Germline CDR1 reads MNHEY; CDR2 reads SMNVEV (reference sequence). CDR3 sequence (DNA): TGTGCCAGCAGCCAGGACAGGGGGAGGTCTGAAGCTTTCTTT. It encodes CASSQDRGRSEAFF.

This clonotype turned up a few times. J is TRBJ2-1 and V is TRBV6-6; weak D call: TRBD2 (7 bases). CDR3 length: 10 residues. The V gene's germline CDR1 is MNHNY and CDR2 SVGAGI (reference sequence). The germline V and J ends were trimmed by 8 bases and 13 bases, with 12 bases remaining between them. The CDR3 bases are TGTGCCAGCGGAGGGGGGGCTCAGTTCTTC. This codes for CASGGGAQFF.

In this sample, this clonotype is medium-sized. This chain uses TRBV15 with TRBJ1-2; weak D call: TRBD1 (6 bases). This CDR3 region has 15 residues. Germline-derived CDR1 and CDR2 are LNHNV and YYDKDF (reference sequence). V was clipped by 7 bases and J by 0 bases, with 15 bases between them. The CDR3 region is CATTESDRANYGYTF. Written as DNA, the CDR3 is TGTGCCACCACCGAGTCGGACAGAGCTAACTATGGCTACACCTTC.

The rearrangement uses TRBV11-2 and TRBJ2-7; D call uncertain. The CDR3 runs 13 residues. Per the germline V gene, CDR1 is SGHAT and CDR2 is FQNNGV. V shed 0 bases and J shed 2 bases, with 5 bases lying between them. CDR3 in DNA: TGTGCCAGCAGCTTAGAATCCACCTACGAGCAGTACTTC. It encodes CASSLESTYEQYF.

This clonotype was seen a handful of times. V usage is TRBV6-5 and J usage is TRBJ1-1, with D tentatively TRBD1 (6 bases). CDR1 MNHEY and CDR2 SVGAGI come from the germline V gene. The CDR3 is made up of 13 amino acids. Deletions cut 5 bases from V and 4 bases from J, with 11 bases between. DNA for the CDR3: TGTGCCAGCAGTCCAGGGGTCTTCACTGAAGCTTTCTTT. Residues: CASSPGVFTEAFF.